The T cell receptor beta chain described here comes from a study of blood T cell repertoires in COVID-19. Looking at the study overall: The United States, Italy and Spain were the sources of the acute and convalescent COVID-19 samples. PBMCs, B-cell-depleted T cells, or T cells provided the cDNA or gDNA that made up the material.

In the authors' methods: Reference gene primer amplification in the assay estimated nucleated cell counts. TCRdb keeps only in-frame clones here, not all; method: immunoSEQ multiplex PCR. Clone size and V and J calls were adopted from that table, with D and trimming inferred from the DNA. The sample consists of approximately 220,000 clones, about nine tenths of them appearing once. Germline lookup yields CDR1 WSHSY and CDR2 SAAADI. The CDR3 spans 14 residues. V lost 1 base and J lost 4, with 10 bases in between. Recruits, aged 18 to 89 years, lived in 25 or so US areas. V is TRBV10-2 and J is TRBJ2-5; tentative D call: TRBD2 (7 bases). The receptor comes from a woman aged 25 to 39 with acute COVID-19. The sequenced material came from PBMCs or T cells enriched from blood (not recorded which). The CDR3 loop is CASSEFGGRETQYF. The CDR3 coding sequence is TGCGCCAGCAGTGAGTTCGGGGGGCGAGAGACCCAGTACTTC.